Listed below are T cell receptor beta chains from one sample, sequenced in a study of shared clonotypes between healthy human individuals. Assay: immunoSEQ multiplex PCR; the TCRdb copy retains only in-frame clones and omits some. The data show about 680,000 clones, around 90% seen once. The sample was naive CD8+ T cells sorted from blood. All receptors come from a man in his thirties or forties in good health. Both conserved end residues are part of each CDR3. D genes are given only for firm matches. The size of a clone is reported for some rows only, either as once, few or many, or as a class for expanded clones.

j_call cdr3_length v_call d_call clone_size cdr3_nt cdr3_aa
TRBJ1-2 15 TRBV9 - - TGTGCCAGCAGCGTAGATTCAGGGACAAAGGATGGCTACACCTTC CASSVDSGTKDGYTF
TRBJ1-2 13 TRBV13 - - TGTGCCAGCAGCTTGGGGCAGTTCTATGGCTACACCTTC CASSLGQFYGYTF
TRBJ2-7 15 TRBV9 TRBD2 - TGTGCCAGCAGCCCGCTAGCGGGGAGCTCCTACGAGCAGTACTTC CASSPLAGSSYEQYF
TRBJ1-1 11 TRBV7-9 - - TGTGCCAGCAGCTCCTTCTGGGGAGCTTTCTTT CASSSFWGAFF
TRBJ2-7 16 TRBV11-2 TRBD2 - TGTGCCAGCATTAGGGCTCTGATCGGCGGGAGGGACGAGCAGTACTTC CASIRALIGGRDEQYF
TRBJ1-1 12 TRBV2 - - TGTGCCAGCAGTGAATCGTTAACTGAAGCTTTCTTT CASSESLTEAFF
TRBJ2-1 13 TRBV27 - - TGTGCCAGCAGTCTAGGCTCCTACAATGAGCAGTTCTTC CASSLGSYNEQFF
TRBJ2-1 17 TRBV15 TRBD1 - TGTGCCACCAGCGGAGACACCGGGACAGGGGTCTACAATGAGCAGTTCTTC CATSGDTGTGVYNEQFF
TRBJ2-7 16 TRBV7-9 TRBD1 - TGTGCCAGCAGCGCAGGACAGGGAACGGGCTCCTACGAGCAGTACTTC CASSAGQGTGSYEQYF
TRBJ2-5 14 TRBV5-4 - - TGTGCCAGCAGACACATCCAGGGTCCAGAGACCCAGTACTTC CASRHIQGPETQYF
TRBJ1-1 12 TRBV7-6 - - TGTGCCAGCAGCGCGTGGGATACTGAAGCTTTCTTT CASSAWDTEAFF
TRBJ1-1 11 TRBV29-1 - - TGCAGCGTTCAGGAGGGTATTGAAGCTTTCTTT CSVQEGIEAFF
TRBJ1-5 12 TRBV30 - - TGTACCTGGGGAATGAGGTTGGAGCCCCAGCATTTT CTWGMRLEPQHF
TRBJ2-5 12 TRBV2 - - TGTGCCAGCAGGGGAGGCCAAGAGACCCAGTACTTC CASRGGQETQYF
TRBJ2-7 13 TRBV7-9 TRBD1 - TGTGCCAGCAGCCGACAGGGCGTCCACGAGCAGTACTTC CASSRQGVHEQYF
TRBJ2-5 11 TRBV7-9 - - TGTGCCAGCAGGGTCGTGGAGACCCAGTACTTC CASRVVETQYF
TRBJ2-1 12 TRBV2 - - TGTGCCAGCAGCCAGGCCTACAATGAGCAGTTCTTC CASSQAYNEQFF
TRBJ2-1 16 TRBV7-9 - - TGTGCCAGCAGCTTATCCCCGGGAGAAGGCTTCCATGAGCAGTTCTTC CASSLSPGEGFHEQFF
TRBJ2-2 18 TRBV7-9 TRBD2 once TGTGCCAGCAGGACACCCCCCGGACTAGCGGGAGGGATCGGGGAGCTGTTTTTT CASRTPPGLAGGIGELFF
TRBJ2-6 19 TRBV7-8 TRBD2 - TGTGCCAGCAGCACCCGGTCGGGAGGGAGTCCGTCTGGGGCCAACGTCCTGACTTTC CASSTRSGGSPSGANVLTF
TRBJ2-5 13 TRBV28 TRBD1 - TGTGCCAGCAGCCGCAGGGGGCAAGAGACCCAGTACTTC CASSRRGQETQYF
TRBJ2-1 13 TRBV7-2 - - TGTGCCAGCGACCTTGATGCGGGGTATGAGCAGTTCTTC CASDLDAGYEQFF
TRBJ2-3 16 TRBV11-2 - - TGTGCCAGCAGCTTAGATCCGGTGGCAGAGGCGGATACGCAGTATTTT CASSLDPVAEADTQYF
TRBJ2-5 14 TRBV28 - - TGTGCCAGCAGTGGCCCGGGCAAACAAGAGACCCAGTACTTC CASSGPGKQETQYF
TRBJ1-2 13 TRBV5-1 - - TGCGCCAGCAGCTCCACCGGGCGCGGTGGCTACACCTTC CASSSTGRGGYTF
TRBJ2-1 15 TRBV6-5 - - TGTGCCAGCAGTTACGCCTATTGGTCCTACAATGAGCAGTTCTTC CASSYAYWSYNEQFF